This is a list of T cell receptor beta chains from one sample in a study of cytomegalovirus exposure and HLA in healthy donors. The repertoire was sequenced with immunoSEQ multiplex PCR; TCRdb's copy has only in-frame clones and lacks some. Of some 120,000 clones detected, under 90% appear once; the ten largest clones hold about 3.9%. The sequencing sample was made of PBMCs. The receptors originated from a woman between 25 and 40 years old in good health and CMV-seronegative. Each CDR3 is given with its conserved first and last residue. A D gene is named only where the DNA matches it firmly. A row's size may be missing; if present it is once, few, many or a size class.

size	V	J	D	DNA	CDR3
.	TRBV7-2	TRBJ2-3	.	TGTGCCAGCAGCCCAGACTACCTAAGCACAGATACGCAGTATTTT	CASSPDYLSTDTQYF
.	TRBV27	TRBJ2-6	.	TGTGCCAGCAGTCCTTTTGGGGGCACTGGGGCCAACGTCCTGACTTTC	CASSPFGGTGANVLTF
.	TRBV28	TRBJ1-1	.	TGTGCCAGCAGTTTGAGTTTGGGGGGGGACACAAGGAGGACTGAAGCTTTCTTT	CASSLSLGGDTRRTEAFF
.	TRBV18	TRBJ2-7	.	TGTGCCAGCTCACCTTTGAGGGTAACCTACGAGCAGTACTTC	CASSPLRVTYEQYF
.	TRBV27	TRBJ2-7	.	TGTGCCAGCAGTTTATCAGGGGGGGCTGGGTACGAGCAGTACTTC	CASSLSGGAGYEQYF
.	TRBV10-1	TRBJ1-2	TRBD1	TGCGCCAGCAGCCGGGACAGGGCCTATGGCTACACCTTC	CASSRDRAYGYTF
once	TRBV2	TRBJ2-1	.	TGTGCCAGCAGCACGAGGACCGGGATCTACAATGAGCAGTTCTTC	CASSTRTGIYNEQFF
.	TRBV11-2	TRBJ2-5	.	TGTGCCAGCAGCTCGGGCCATCGGGGGAGAGAGACCCAGTACTTC	CASSSGHRGRETQYF
.	TRBV5-1	TRBJ2-3	TRBD1	TGCGCCAGCAGCTCGGGACAGGGAGCCTCAGATACGCAGTATTTT	CASSSGQGASDTQYF
.	TRBV7-9	TRBJ2-2	TRBD2	TGTGCCAGCAGCTCTAGCGGGAGCGGCGGATCCGGGGAGCTGTTTTTT	CASSSSGSGGSGELFF
.	TRBV7-3	TRBJ2-1	.	TGTGCCAGCAGCCCCGGGTTAGCGGATTACAATGAGCAGTTCTTC	CASSPGLADYNEQFF
.	TRBV10-3	TRBJ2-7	TRBD2	TGTGCCATAGGGGAGGGCCACGAGCAGTACTTC	CAIGEGHEQYF
.	TRBV5-8	TRBJ2-3	TRBD2	TGTGCCAGCAGCCTCGCCCCGTGGCGCGGGAGGATTACGCAGTATTTT	CASSLAPWRGRITQYF
.	TRBV2	TRBJ2-2	.	TGTGCCAGCAGTGATTGGCGAGCGTTCGCGAACACCGGGGAGCTGTTTTTT	CASSDWRAFANTGELFF
.	TRBV19	TRBJ2-3	TRBD1	TGTGCCAGTAGTATCTTTAGGGGACAGGGCGGTGAGTGGAATACGCAGTATTTT	CASSIFRGQGGEWNTQYF
.	TRBV28	TRBJ2-2	.	TGTGCCAGCAGTATCATAGCGAACACCGGGGAGCTGTTTTTT	CASSIIANTGELFF
.	TRBV15	TRBJ2-3	.	TGTGCCACCAGCAGGGCGACTAGAGCAGATACGCAGTATTTT	CATSRATRADTQYF
.	TRBV4-2	TRBJ2-7	.	TGTGCCAGCAGCCCCGGGACTCCGGGGGCCTACGAGCAGTACTTC	CASSPGTPGAYEQYF
.	TRBV29-1	TRBJ1-5	.	TGCAGCGTTGGTGGAGAGAGCAATCAGCCCCAGCATTTT	CSVGGESNQPQHF
.	TRBV2	TRBJ2-5	.	TGTGCCAGCAGCCATTCAGGGGACCAAGAGACCCAGTACTTC	CASSHSGDQETQYF
.	TRBV7-8	TRBJ2-7	TRBD2	TGTGCCAGCAGCTCTCCGGATACTAGCGGGCCATTCCTCTCCTACGAGCAGTACTTC	CASSSPDTSGPFLSYEQYF
few	TRBV28	TRBJ2-7	TRBD2	TGTGCCAGCAGTTTAAGACTAGCGCTGAGCTCCTACGAGCAGTACTTC	CASSLRLALSSYEQYF
.	TRBV6-5	TRBJ1-1	.	TGTGCCAGCAGTTACCAATTCATGAACACTGAAGCTTTCTTT	CASSYQFMNTEAFF
.	TRBV7-8	TRBJ2-7	.	TGTGCCAGCAGCTTAGCCGTGGCAGGGCTCTCCTACGAGCAGTACTTC	CASSLAVAGLSYEQYF
.	TRBV7-9	TRBJ2-2	.	TGTGCCAGCAGCCGTAAGACAGGGAACACCGGGGAGCTGTTTTTT	CASSRKTGNTGELFF
.	TRBV10-3	TRBJ1-1	.	TGTGCCATCAGTATATCCGGGACACTGAACACTGAAGCTTTCTTT	CAISISGTLNTEAFF